The T cell receptor (beta chain) under discussion was sequenced for a study of B cell selection in AIRE deficiency. Points from the study as a whole: About 33% of healthy-donor shared Treg TCRbeta sequences appeared in patient Tconv cells. Healthy Tconv contained approximately 37% of shared healthy Treg sequences; only TCRbeta sequenced.

This CDR3 has 18 residues. Germline lookup yields CDR1 MGHRA and CDR2 YSYEKL. V shed 0 bases and J 7 bases; nucleotides not matched to a gene: 11. The protocol was immunoSEQ multiplex PCR, while the TCRdb copy is restricted to in-frame clones and leaves out a portion. This sample has tens of thousands of clones, with 95% to 97% found just once. The sorted conventional CD4 T cells were gated as CD4+CD127+. Concerning this clone: The antigen is not known.

The clonotype was recovered from a human donor with AIRE deficiency. The V gene is TRBV4-1, the J gene TRBJ2-5, with TRBD2 matching over 13 bases. Sample: conventional CD4+ T cells sorted from PBMCs. The CDR3 is CASSQDGTSGTDGGTQYF. The CDR3 nucleotides are TGCGCCAGCAGCCAAGATGGGACTAGCGGGACCGACGGGGGGACCCAGTACTTC.